This T cell receptor (beta chain) stems from a study of cytomegalovirus exposure and HLA in healthy donors. Study-wide results and limits: TCR sequences were mostly rare, though some public TCRs occurred in many donors.

Germline lookup yields CDR1 PRHDT and CDR2 FYEKMQ (reference sequence). Trimming at V came to 11 bases and at J to 3 bases, leaving 24 bases not matched to a gene. The CDR3 runs 18 residues. A word on this clone: Its antigen remains unidentified.

60 Vbeta and 13 Jbeta primers were used in PCR. Using immunoSEQ multiplex PCR, the repertoire was profiled, and TCRdb retains in-frame clones only, with some absent. The sample includes over 85,000 clones, around 70% seen only once; the top ten take over 0.95%. The chain joins TRBV13 to TRBJ1-2; 7 bases are a match to TRBD1. The receptor comes from a female donor in good health and CMV-seronegative. Material: PBMCs. The CDR3 bases are TGTGCCGCAAGTAAGGTCGGAGGAGGGGGCGAGAGGGACTATGGCTACACCTTC. This gives the protein CAASKVGGGGERDYGYTF.